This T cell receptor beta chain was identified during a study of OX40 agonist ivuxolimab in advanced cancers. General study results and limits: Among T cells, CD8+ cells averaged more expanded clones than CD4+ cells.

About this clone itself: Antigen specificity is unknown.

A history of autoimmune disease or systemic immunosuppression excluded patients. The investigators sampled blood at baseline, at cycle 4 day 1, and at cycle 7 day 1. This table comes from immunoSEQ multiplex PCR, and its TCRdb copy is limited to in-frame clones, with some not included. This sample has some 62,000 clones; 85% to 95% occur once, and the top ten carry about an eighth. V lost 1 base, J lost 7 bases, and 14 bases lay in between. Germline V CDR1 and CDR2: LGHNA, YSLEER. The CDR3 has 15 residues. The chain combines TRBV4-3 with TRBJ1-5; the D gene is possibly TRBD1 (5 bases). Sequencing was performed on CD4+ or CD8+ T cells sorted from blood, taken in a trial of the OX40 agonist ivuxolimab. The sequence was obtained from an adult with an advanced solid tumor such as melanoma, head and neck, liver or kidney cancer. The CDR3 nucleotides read TGCGCCAGCAGCCAAGGTCTGAGGGACTCGCAGCCCCAGCATTTT. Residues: CASSQGLRDSQPQHF.